This T cell receptor beta chain appears in the sequencing data of a study of T cells in Graves' hyperthyroidism and ophthalmopathy. This clonotype was counted a single time. Investigators excluded patients with uncontrolled infection, other autoimmune disease, pregnancy or lactation. Thyroid ultrasound and orbital computed tomography, with clinical symptoms and serum thyroxine and TRAb, informed diagnoses. CDR3 size: 14 residues. V shed 0 bases and J shed 6 bases, with 9 bases lying between them. Looked up from germline, CDR1 is ENHRY and CDR2 is SYGVKD. The source material, RNA transcripts, was used to amplify TCR beta CDR3 regions. First-round RT-PCR with HTBI primers amplified the TCR CDR3 region. TCRdb called the multiplex PCR reads again in MiXCR, with one record for every CDR3 protein. The data show 490,000 or so distinct CDR3 sequences, over 45% seen once.

Sequencing used peripheral blood or thyroid tissue (not recorded which). This TCR was recovered from an adult woman with Graves' disease, either hyperthyroidism or ophthalmopathy (not recorded which). This chain connects TRBV10-3 to TRBJ1-5, with D tentatively TRBD1 (5 bases). DNA for the CDR3: TGTGCCATCAGTGAGTCGAAAGGGGCTCAGCCCCAGCATTTT. It codes for CAISESKGAQPQHF.